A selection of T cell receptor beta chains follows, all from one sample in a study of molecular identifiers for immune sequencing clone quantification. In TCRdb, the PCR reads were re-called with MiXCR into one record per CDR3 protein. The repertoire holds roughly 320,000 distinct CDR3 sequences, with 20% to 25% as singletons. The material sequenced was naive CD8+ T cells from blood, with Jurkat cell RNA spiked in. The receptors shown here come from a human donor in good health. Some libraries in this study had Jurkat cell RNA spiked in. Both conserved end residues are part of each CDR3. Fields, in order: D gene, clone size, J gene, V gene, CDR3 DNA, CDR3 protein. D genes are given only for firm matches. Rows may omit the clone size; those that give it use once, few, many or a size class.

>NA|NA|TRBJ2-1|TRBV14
TGTGCCAGCAGCCAAGAGGGCACAGGGCCCAATGAGCAGTTCTTC
CASSQEGTGPNEQFF
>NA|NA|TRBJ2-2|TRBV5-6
TGTGCCAGCAGCCTGACTACCACGAACACCGGGGAGCTGTTTTTT
CASSLTTTNTGELFF
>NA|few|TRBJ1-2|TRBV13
TGTGCCAGCAGCTTATTACGCTCGTATGGCTACACCTTC
CASSLLRSYGYTF
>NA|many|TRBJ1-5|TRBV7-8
TGTGCCAGCAGCGCAGGGACTAGCAATCAGCCCCAGCATTTT
CASSAGTSNQPQHF
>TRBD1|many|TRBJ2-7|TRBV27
TGTGCCAGCAGTTTAGCTGGGACAGGGGGCTACGAGCAGTACTTC
CASSLAGTGGYEQYF
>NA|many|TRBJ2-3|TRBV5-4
TGTGCCAGCAGCTCGTGGGGAGCGGCCAACACAGATACGCAGTATTTT
CASSSWGAANTDTQYF
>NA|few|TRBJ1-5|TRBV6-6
TGTGCCAGCAGTGGGGCTGTTCAGCCCCAGCATTTT
CASSGAVQPQHF
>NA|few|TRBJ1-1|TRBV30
TGTGCCGGCATTATCACTGAAGCTTTCTTT
CAGIITEAFF
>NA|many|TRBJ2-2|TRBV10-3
TGTGCCATCAGGACAGAAAACACCGGGGAGCTGTTTTTT
CAIRTENTGELFF
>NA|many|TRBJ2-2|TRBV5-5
TGTGCCAGCAGCTATGGACGGAGCTTAATGAACACCGGGGAGCTGTTTTTT
CASSYGRSLMNTGELFF
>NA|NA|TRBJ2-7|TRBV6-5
TGTGCCCGCAGTTACTCTGGAGGGGCGTACGACGAGCAGTACTTC
CARSYSGGAYDEQYF
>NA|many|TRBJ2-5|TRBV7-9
TGTGCCAGCAGCTTAGAAGGATACCAAGAGACCCAGTACTTC
CASSLEGYQETQYF
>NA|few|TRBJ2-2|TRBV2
TGTGCCATTTCTCCGGGGCCAACGAACACCGGGGAGCTGCTTTTT
CAISPGPTNTGELLF
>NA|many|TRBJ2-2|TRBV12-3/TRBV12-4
TGTGCCAGCAGTTTTGTACCGACGGAGCTGTTTTTT
CASSFVPTELFF
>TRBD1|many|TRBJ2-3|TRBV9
TGTGCCAGCAGCGACAGGGGATGGACAGATACGCAGTATTTT
CASSDRGWTDTQYF
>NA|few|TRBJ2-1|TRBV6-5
TGTGCCAGCAGTTCTCAGGGGGGATCCGGCAATGAGCAGTTCTTC
CASSSQGGSGNEQFF
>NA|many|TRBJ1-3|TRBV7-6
TGTGCCAGCAGCATCGGACCCGGGGATGGAAACACCATATATTTT
CASSIGPGDGNTIYF
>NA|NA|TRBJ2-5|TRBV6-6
TGTGCCAGCAGTTACCCCATTGGCCTTGACAGGAGGTACCAAGAGACCCAGTACTTC
CASSYPIGLDRRYQETQYF
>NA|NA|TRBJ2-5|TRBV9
TGTGCCAGCAGCGGAGCCCATCAAGAGACCCAGTACTTC
CASSGAHQETQYF
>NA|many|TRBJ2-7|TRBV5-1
TGCGCCAGCAGCTTGGGGGCGCAGGACGAGCAGTACTTC
CASSLGAQDEQYF
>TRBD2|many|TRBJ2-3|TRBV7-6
TGTGCCAGCGCCGGGACTAGCGGGGTGTATACGCAGTATTTT
CASAGTSGVYTQYF
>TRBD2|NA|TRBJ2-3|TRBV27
TGTGCCAGCAGTTCAGGACTAGTGGATACGCAGTATTTT
CASSSGLVDTQYF
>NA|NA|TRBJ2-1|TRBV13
TGTGCCAGCAGCGTCCGGACGGATCGGAATGAGCAGTTCTTC
CASSVRTDRNEQFF
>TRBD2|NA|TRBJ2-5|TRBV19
TGTGCCAGTAGTATACTAGCGGGGTTCCAAGAGACCCAGTACTTC
CASSILAGFQETQYF
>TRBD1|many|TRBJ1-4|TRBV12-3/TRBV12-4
TGTGCCAGCAGTTTGAACAGGGGGCGCGGCGGTGAAAAACTGTTTTTT
CASSLNRGRGGEKLFF
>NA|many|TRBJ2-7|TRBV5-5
TGTGCCAGCAGCTTGGCGTTTGGGGACTACGAGCAGTACTTC
CASSLAFGDYEQYF
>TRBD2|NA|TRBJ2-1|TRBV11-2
TGTGCCAGCAGCTCACATAGCGGGGCGGGGAATGAGCAGTTCTTC
CASSSHSGAGNEQFF
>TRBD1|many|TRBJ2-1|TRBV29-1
TGCAGCATTCGGACAGGGAGTTCGAATGAGCAGTTCTTC
CSIRTGSSNEQFF